The 16 T cell receptor beta chains below all came from one sample that was sequenced in a study of human T cells and chemical hapten exposure. Time point reported: patch test 2, 6 weeks after DPC sensitization. Documented treatment: therapeutic diphenylcyclopropenone sensitization with weekly scalp DPC. TCRdb fed the RACE reads into MiXCR, producing one record per CDR3 protein. The repertoire has some 84,000 distinct CDR3 sequences, roughly a tenth of them found once; the top ten carry around 5%. Sequences were derived from whole blood, sampled in connection with sensitization to the hapten diphenylcyclopropenone (DPC). The receptors stem from a woman aged 50 to 60 with alopecia areata. Some clones in this sample may be carry-over from other donors' samples.

This clonotype was detected many times. V is TRBV7-2 and J is TRBJ1-1; TRBD1 might be the D (5 bases). The ends were cut back, 6 bases at V and 4 bases at J, with 12 bases in the middle. The CDR3 runs to 13 residues. From germline, CDR1 is SGHTA and CDR2 FQGNSA. The CDR3 region is CASRRDSGTEAFF. The CDR3 bases are TGTGCCAGCAGGCGGGACTCTGGCACTGAAGCTTTCTTT.

The chain is built from TRBV6-2 or TRBV6-3 and TRBJ2-7, with D unclear. CDR1 is MNHEY and CDR2 is SVGEGT in the germline V gene. The CDR3 runs 13 residues. Trimming pared 0 bases from V and 1 base from J, leaving 4 bases between. The CDR3: CASSYSGSYEQYF. CDR3 nucleotides: TGTGCCAGCAGTTACTCGGGGTCCTACGAGCAGTACTTC.

This clonotype was seen at least ten times. The genes are TRBV29-1 and TRBJ2-3; TRBD2 agrees at 7 bases. Trimming at V came to 7 bases and at J to 9 bases, leaving 13 bases not matched to a gene. CDR1 SQVTM and CDR2 ANQGSEA come from the germline V gene. This CDR3 region has 13 residues. This CDR3 is CSAHPGGVRTQYF. The CDR3 region has the DNA TGCAGCGCCCATCCTGGGGGGGTTAGGACGCAGTATTTT.

Note on this clonotype: This may come from a read error, since a much larger clone is one base off. The chain couples TRBV4-2 to TRBJ2-5; 12 positions match TRBD2. The CDR3 has 18 residues. Per germline, CDR1 LGHNA and CDR2 YNFKEQ. The CDR3 bases are TGTGCCAGCTGCCAAGATCTAGCGGGAGGGCCTATCCAAGAGACCCAGTACTTC. Its translation is CASCQDLAGGPIQETQYF.

The chain uses TRBV7-8 and TRBJ2-6; 7 nucleotides agree with TRBD2. This CDR3 has 15 amino acids. V shed 5 bases and J 4 bases; nucleotides not matched to a gene: 5. Per germline, CDR1 SGHVS and CDR2 FQNEAQ. CDR3: CASSRRERGANVLTF. CDR3 DNA: TGTGCCAGCAGCCGGCGGGAGCGCGGGGCCAACGTCCTGACTTTC.

This clonotype appeared many times. V usage is TRBV9 and J usage is TRBJ2-1, with 7 bases lining up with TRBD2. Germline V lookup: CDR1 SGDLS, CDR2 YYNGEE. Losses at the gene ends were 0 bases for V and 0 bases for J; bases not matched to a gene: 3. This CDR3 is 16 amino acids long. The CDR3 coding sequence is TGTGCCAGCAGCGTAGGTGGCGGGAGCTCCTACAATGAGCAGTTCTTC. It encodes CASSVGGGSSYNEQFF. Complete variable domain (other parts from reference TRBV9 and TRBJ2-1): DSGVTQTPKHLITATGQRVTLRCSPRSGDLSVYWYQQSLDQGLQFLIQYYNGEERAKGNILERFSAQQFPDLHSELNLSSLELGDSALYFCASSVGGGSSYNEQFFGPGTRLTVL.

The chain joins TRBV12-3 or TRBV12-4 to TRBJ2-3, with 9 bases fitting TRBD1. This CDR3 is 14 amino acids long. V gave up 6 bases and J gave up 6 bases; unmatched junction bases: 7. The chain's CDR3 is CASSPGQGWDTQYF. The DNA of the CDR3 is TGTGCCAGCAGCCCGGGACAGGGCTGGGATACGCAGTATTTT.

This clonotype was seen more than once but under ten times. J is TRBJ2-2 and V is TRBV7-2; 7 bases are shared with TRBD1. Germline loops: CDR1 SGHTA, CDR2 FQGNSA. The length of the CDR3 is 15 residues. The V gene end was trimmed by 5 bases and the J gene end by 6 bases; junction bases not matched to a gene: 9. This chain's CDR3 is CASSRDRDLPGELFF. CDR3 bases: TGTGCCAGCAGCCGAGACAGGGATTTGCCCGGGGAGCTGTTTTTT.

In its sample, this clonotype was seen once. The rearrangement links TRBV2 to TRBJ1-1; D unclear. Looked up from germline, CDR1 is SNHLY and CDR2 is FYNNEI. Deletions cut 4 bases from V and 5 bases from J, with 14 bases between. The CDR3 is made up of 14 amino acids. The CDR3 DNA reads TGTGCCAGCAGTGGACATTTTATGAGAACTGAAGCTTTCTTT. It translates to CASSGHFMRTEAFF.

V gene TRBV18 combines with J gene TRBJ1-3; D unresolved. Trimming cost V 3 bases and J 1 base, with 13 bases left between them. This CDR3 contains 16 residues. Looked up from germline, CDR1 is KGHSH and CDR2 is LQKENI. The CDR3: CASSPTREGSGNTIYF. As DNA, the CDR3 is TGTGCCAGCTCACCGACCCGAGAAGGGTCTGGAAACACCATATATTTT.

Worth noting for this clonotype: A read error is possible here, since a much larger clone lies one base away. The chain carries TRBV2 and TRBJ1-5; D gene ambiguous. The V and J ends lost 10 bases and 5 bases respectively, with 12 bases between them. This CDR3 is 12 amino acids long. The germline V gene has CDR1 SNHLY and CDR2 FYNNEI. CDR3: CANTDVDQPQHF. CDR3 nucleotides: TGTGCCAACACCGATGTGGATCAGCCCCAGCATTTT.

In its sample, this clonotype was seen a few times. The chain joins TRBV19 to TRBJ1-2; no firm D call. The germline V gene encodes CDR1 LNHDA and CDR2 SQIVND (reference sequence). V lost 7 bases and J 6 bases, leaving 18 bases between the germline ends. This CDR3 has 14 amino acids. The DNA of the CDR3 is TGTGCCAGTATGGGAGAGCCTATGGCGAATGGCTACACCTTC. Its protein is CASMGEPMANGYTF.

This clonotype was observed a few times. The chain carries TRBV29-1 and TRBJ1-2, with 10 bases lining up with TRBD1. The CDR3 runs to 13 residues. Unmatched junction bases numbered 11, after V lost 8 bases and J lost 8 bases. Germline V gene data show CDR1 as SQVTM and CDR2 as ANQGSEA. As DNA, the CDR3 is TGCAGCACCGGGGACAGGGGCCCCAGAGGCTACACCTTC. Protein sequence: CSTGDRGPRGYTF.

This CDR3 reads CASSQAQGSYNEQFF. The CDR3 DNA follows: TGTGCCAGCAGCCAAGCGCAGGGGTCCTACAATGAGCAGTTCTTC. The rearrangement links TRBV3-1 to TRBJ2-1; weak D call: TRBD1 (6 bases). Germline V gene data show CDR1 as LGHDT and CDR2 as YNNKEL (reference sequence). The CDR3 is 15 residues long. The ends were cut back, 1 base at V and 1 base at J, with 8 bases in the middle.

This clonotype was detected many times. V is TRBV11-1 and J is TRBJ2-2, with 9 bases lining up with TRBD2. The CDR3 is 18 residues long. CDR1 SGHAT and CDR2 FQDESV come from the germline V gene (reference sequence). V shed 6 bases, J shed 3 bases, and the junction held 14 bases outside the gene matches. The CDR3 DNA follows: TGTGCCAGCAGACCGGGACTAGCCTTTACCCCTGACACCGGGGAGCTGTTTTTT. Its protein is CASRPGLAFTPDTGELFF.

This clonotype was picked up a small number of times. The chain links TRBV20-1 to TRBJ1-2; D remains ambiguous. The length of the CDR3 is 13 residues. Germline values: CDR1 DFQATT, CDR2 SNEGSKA (reference sequence). Trimming removed 7 bases at V and 4 bases at J, with 16 bases between. Here the CDR3 reads CSVDYILGYGYTF. CDR3 DNA sequence: TGCAGTGTCGATTATATTCTGGGCTATGGCTACACCTTC.